Below are 8 T cell receptor beta chains sequenced from a single sample in a study of blood T cell repertoires in COVID-19. Profiling relied on immunoSEQ multiplex PCR, and the TCRdb table lists in-frame clones only, not all of them. The table records about 98,000 clones, approximately 81% of them present only once. Sequencing was done on a sample of peripheral blood. These receptors were obtained from an elderly woman with acute or convalescent COVID-19.

In its sample, this clone was seen a few times. The chain employs TRBV6-5 and TRBJ2-1, with D maybe TRBD2 (5 bases). V lost 6 bases and J lost 8, with 17 bases in between. The length of the CDR3 is 14 residues. CDR1 is MNHEY, CDR2 SVGAGI, per germline. The CDR3 nucleotides read TGTGCCAGCAGCCCCTCTCAACGGGGTTATGAGCAGTTCTTC. The encoded protein is CASSPSQRGYEQFF.

This sequence joins TRBV6-4 and TRBJ2-2; 8 bases match TRBD2. There are 14 residues in the CDR3. Germline V gene sequence: CDR1 MRHNA, CDR2 SNTAGT. The V and J ends lost 3 bases and 4 bases, in that order; junction bases with no gene match: 1. The DNA for the CDR3 is TGTGCCAGCAGTGATCGGGGGGGCACCGGGGAGCTGTTTTTT. It translates to CASSDRGGTGELFF.

The rearrangement joins TRBV5-4 to TRBJ1-4; D gene uncertain. The CDR3 is 13 amino acids. Per germline, CDR1 SGHNT and CDR2 YYREEE (reference sequence). V was trimmed by 0 bases and J by 5 bases, leaving 5 bases between them. CDR3 sequence reads: CASSLGLNEKLFF. The CDR3 coding sequence is TGTGCCAGCAGCTTGGGGCTCAATGAAAAACTGTTTTTT.

This clone occurred a few times. The chain's CDR3 is CAIREGQGGTDTQYF. CDR3 coding DNA: TGTGCCATCAGAGAGGGACAGGGGGGCACAGATACGCAGTATTTT. The chain carries TRBV10-3 and TRBJ2-3; 11 nucleotides line up with TRBD1. The germline CDR1 and CDR2 sequences are ENHRY and SYGVKD. CDR3 size: 15 residues. V shed 6 bases and J 1 base; nucleotides not matched to a gene: 3.

There are a few counts of this clone. The gene calls are TRBV5-4 and TRBJ1-4, with D unresolved. Germline values: CDR1 SGHNT, CDR2 YYREEE (reference sequence). V was shortened by 4 bases and J by 0 bases, with 10 bases between the two germline ends. This CDR3 has 15 residues. The CDR3 DNA reads as TGTGCCAGCAGCACGACTGGTGCAACTAATGAAAAACTGTTTTTT. It is translated as CASSTTGATNEKLFF. The full variable domain, its missing parts supplied by reference TRBV5-4 and TRBJ1-4, is ETGVTQSPTHLIKTRGQQVTLRCSSQSGHNTVSWYQQALGQGPQFIFQYYREEENGRGNFPPRFSGLQFPNYSSELNVNALELDDSALYLCASSTTGATNEKLFFGSGTQLSVL.

This chain uses TRBV4-3 with TRBJ1-5; D gene unclear. There are 15 residues in the CDR3. V was cut by 0 bases and J by 3 bases, with 9 bases left in between. Germline loops: CDR1 LGHNA, CDR2 YSLEER. CDR3 nucleotides: TGCGCCAGCAGCCAAGAAATTGACACCAATCAGCCCCAGCATTTT. Protein product: CASSQEIDTNQPQHF.

This clone has only a few counts. The chain links TRBV4-1 to TRBJ2-7, with 13 bases aligning to TRBD2. J gave up 0 bases and V 1 base, and 12 bases lay outside the gene matches. CDR1 and CDR2 (germline): MGHRA, YSYEKL. The CDR3 loop spans 20 amino acids. The DNA of the CDR3 is TGCGCCAGCAGCCAAGTCTTCCCCAGGACTAGCGGGGGCCACTCCTACGAGCAGTACTTC. Amino acid sequence: CASSQVFPRTSGGHSYEQYF.

Worth noting for this clone: Other DNA sequences within the sample encode an identical CDR3. The chain is built from TRBV6-4 and TRBJ1-2; 8 nucleotides agree with TRBD1. This CDR3 contains 15 residues. The trim removed 6 bases at V and 0 bases at J, leaving 6 bases unmatched. Looked up from germline, CDR1 is MRHNA and CDR2 is SNTAGT. This CDR3 is CASSGGTGANYGYTF. DNA for the CDR3: TGTGCCAGCAGCGGTGGGACAGGAGCTAACTATGGCTACACCTTC.